This T cell receptor beta chain appears in the sequencing data of a study of chemoradiotherapy in HPV16-positive cancers. The study, taken as a whole, reports: HPV-responsive T-cell expansion during chemoradiotherapy was linked to improved recurrence-free survival in HPV16-positive patients. Candidate HPV-specific clones and E7-related TCR motifs grew in tumor during treatment. Only a couple of HPV16-positive patients supplied the functional HPV-specificity definition.

Repertoires were sampled repeatedly during chemoradiotherapy. This table comes from immunoSEQ multiplex PCR, and its TCRdb copy is limited to in-frame clones, with some not included. The profile shows thousands of clones, 70% to 90% of them singletons. This clone showed up just once. The antigen remains unidentified. Unmatched junction bases numbered 12, after V lost 0 bases and J lost 7 bases. CDR3 length equals 18 residues. This sequence was found in a human donor with HPV-associated anogenital cancer. Collection of the sample occurred from a patient who underwent chemoradiotherapy. The V call is TRBV23-1, the J call TRBJ2-1; 10 bases are a match to TRBD2. Being an ORF, TRBV23-1 has a function that is uncertain. This chain's CDR3 is CASSQSDSGGSPWNEQFF. The DNA of the CDR3 is TGCGCCAGCAGTCAATCTGATAGCGGGGGGTCCCCGTGGAATGAGCAGTTCTTC.